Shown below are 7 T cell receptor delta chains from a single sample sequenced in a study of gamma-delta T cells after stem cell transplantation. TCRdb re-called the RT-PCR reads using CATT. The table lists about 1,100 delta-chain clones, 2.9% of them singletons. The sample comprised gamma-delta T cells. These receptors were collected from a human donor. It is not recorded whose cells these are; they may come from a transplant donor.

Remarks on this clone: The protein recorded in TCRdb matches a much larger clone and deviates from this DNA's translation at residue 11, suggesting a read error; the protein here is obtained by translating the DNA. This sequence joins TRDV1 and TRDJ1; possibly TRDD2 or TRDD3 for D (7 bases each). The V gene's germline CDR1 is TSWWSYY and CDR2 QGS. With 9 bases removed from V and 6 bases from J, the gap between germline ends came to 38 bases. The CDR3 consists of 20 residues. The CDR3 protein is CALRPSFTMWRIRWKNKLIF. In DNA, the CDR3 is TGTGCTCTCCGACCTTCCTTCACTATGTGGAGGATACGGTGGAAAAATAAACTCATCTTT.

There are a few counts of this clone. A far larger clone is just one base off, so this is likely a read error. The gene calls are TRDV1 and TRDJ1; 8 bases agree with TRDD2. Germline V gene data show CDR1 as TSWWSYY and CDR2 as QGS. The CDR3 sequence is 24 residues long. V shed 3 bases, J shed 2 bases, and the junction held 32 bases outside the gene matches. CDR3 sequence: CALGERRLVLPTGSYGDGTDKLIF. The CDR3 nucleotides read TGTGCTCTTGGGGAGCGCCGACTCGTACTTCCTACGGGGTCTTATGGGGATGGTACCGATAAACTCATCTTT.

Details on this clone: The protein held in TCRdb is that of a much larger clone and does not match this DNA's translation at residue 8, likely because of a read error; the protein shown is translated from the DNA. CDR3 bases: TGTGCCTGTGACACCGCTGGGCACAAATCCCCCACCGATAAACTCATCTTT. Its protein product is CACDTAGHKSPTDKLIF. The chain employs TRDV2 and TRDJ1; possibly TRDD3 for D (5 bases). Germline V lookup: CDR1 GEAIGNYY, CDR2 EKD. The CDR3 spans 17 residues. Trimming removed 0 bases from V and 1 base from J, with 17 bases in between.

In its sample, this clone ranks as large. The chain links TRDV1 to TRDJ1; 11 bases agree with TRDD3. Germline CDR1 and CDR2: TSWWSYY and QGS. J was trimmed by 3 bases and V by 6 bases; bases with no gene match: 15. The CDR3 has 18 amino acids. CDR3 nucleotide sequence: TGTGCTCTTGGACTCCTTCGGACGTCCTGGGGGATACCCGATAAACTCATCTTT. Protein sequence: CALGLLRTSWGIPDKLIF.

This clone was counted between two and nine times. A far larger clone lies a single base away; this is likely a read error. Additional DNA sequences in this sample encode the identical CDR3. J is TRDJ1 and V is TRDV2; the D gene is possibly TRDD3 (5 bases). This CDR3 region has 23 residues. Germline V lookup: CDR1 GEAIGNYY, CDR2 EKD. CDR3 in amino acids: CACDTVTGQFPNLGDDYTDKLIF. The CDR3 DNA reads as TGTGCCTGTGACACCGTAACTGGCCAATTCCCCAACCTTGGGGACGACTACACTGATAAACTCATCTTT.

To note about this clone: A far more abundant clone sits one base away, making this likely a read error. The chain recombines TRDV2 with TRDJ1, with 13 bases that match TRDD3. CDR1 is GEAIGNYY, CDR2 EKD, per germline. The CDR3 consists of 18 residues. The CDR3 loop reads CACDGVELGDTQAGKLTF. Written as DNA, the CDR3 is TGTGCCTGTGACGGGGTCGAACTGGGGGATACGCAGGCTGGTAAACTCACCTTT.

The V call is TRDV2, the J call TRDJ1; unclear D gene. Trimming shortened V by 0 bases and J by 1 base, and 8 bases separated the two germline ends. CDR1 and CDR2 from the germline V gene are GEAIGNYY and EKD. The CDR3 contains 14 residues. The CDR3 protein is CACDTAPTTDKLIF. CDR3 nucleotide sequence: TGTGCCTGTGACACCGCCCCCACCACCGATAAACTCATCTTT.